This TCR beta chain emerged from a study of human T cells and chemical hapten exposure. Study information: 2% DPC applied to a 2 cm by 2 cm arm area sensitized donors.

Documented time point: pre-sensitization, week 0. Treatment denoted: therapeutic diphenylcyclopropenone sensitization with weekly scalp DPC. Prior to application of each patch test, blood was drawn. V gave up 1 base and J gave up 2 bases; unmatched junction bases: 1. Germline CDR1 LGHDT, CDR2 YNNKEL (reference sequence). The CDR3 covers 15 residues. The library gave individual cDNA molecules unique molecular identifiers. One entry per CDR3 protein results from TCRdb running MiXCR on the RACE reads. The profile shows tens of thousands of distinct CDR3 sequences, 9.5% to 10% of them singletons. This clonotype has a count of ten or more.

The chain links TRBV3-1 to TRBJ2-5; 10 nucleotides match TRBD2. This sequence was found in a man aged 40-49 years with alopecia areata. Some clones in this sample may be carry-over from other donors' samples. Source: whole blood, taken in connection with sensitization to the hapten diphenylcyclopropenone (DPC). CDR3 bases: TGTGCCAGCAGCCAAGGGACTAGCGGACAAGAGACCCAGTACTTC. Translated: CASSQGTSGQETQYF.